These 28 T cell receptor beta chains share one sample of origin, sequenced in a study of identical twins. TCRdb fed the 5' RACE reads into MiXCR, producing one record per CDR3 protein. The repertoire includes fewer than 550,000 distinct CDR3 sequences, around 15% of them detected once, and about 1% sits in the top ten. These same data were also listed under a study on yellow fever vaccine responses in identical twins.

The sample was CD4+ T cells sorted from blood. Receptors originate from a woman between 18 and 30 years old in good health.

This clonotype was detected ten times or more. The CDR3 here is CSVEASVGTGELFF. The CDR3 nucleotides read TGCAGCGTTGAAGCTAGCGTTGGGACCGGGGAGCTGTTTTTT. The V call is TRBV29-1, the J call TRBJ2-2; tentatively, D is TRBD2 (6 bases). CDR1 and CDR2 (germline): SQVTM, ANQGSEA. The CDR3 totals 14 residues. V shed 1 base and J shed 5 bases, with 11 bases lying between them.

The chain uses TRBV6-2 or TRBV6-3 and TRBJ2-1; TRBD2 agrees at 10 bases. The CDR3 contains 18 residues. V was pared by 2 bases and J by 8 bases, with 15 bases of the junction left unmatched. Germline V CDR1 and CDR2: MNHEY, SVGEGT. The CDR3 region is CASSYRSSGREPSYEQFF. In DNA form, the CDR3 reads TGTGCCAGCAGTTACAGGTCTAGCGGGAGAGAGCCAAGCTATGAGCAGTTCTTC.

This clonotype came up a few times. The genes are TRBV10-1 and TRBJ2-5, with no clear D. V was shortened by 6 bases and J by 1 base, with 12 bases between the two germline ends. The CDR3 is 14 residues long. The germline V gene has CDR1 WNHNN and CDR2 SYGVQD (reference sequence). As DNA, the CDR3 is TGCGCCAGCAGCCACGGCCGACCCCAAGAGACCCAGTACTTC. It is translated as CASSHGRPQETQYF.

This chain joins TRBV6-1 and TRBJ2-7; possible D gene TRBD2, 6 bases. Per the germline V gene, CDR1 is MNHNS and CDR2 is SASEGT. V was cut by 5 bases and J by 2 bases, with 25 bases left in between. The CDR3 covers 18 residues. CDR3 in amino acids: CASSTRSVGGRTTYEQYF. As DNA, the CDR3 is TGTGCCAGCAGTACCCGCAGCGTGGGGGGACGAACAACCTACGAGCAGTACTTC.

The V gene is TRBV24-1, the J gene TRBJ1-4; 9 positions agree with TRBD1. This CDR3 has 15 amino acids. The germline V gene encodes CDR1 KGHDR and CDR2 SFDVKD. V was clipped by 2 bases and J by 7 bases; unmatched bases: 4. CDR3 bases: TGTGCCACCAGTGATTCTGGACAGGGGTCTGAAAAACTGTTTTTT. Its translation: CATSDSGQGSEKLFF.

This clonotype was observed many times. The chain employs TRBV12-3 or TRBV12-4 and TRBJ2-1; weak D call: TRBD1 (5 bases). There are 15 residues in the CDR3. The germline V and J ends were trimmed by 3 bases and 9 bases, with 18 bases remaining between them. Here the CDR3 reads CASSFSFRPQGEQFF. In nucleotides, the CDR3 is TGTGCCAGCAGTTTTTCGTTCCGGCCCCAGGGTGAGCAGTTCTTC.

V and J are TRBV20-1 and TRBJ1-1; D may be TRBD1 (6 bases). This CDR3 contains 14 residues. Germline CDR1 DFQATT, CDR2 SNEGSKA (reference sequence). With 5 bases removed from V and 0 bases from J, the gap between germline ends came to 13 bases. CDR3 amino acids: CSALGQPMNTEAFF. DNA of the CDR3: TGCAGTGCTCTTGGACAGCCTATGAACACTGAAGCTTTCTTT.

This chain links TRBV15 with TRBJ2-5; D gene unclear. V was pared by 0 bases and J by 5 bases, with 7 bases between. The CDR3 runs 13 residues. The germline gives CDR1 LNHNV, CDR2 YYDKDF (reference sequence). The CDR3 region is CATSRDLMETQYF. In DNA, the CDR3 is TGTGCCACCAGCAGAGATCTCATGGAGACCCAGTACTTC.

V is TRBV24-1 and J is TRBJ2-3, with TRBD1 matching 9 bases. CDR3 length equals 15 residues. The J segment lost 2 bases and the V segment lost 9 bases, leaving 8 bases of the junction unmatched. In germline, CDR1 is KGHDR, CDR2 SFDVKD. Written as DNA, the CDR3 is TGTGCCACCCAAGAAAGGACAGGGGTCACAGATACGCAGTATTTT. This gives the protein CATQERTGVTDTQYF.

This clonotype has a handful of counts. The CDR3: CSAKLAGRGDTQYF. CDR3 bases: TGCAGTGCGAAGTTAGCGGGGCGGGGGGATACGCAGTATTTT. This chain uses TRBV20-1 with TRBJ2-3; 8 positions agree with TRBD2. With 6 bases clipped from V and 6 bases from J, the junction kept 11 bases outside the gene matches. Germline V gives CDR1 DFQATT, CDR2 SNEGSKA (reference sequence). The CDR3 runs 14 residues.

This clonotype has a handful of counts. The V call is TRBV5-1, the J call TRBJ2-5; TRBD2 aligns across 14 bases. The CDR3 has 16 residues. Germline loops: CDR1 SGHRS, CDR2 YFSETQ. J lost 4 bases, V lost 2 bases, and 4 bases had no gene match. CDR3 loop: CASSFGTSGGIETQYF. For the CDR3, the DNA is TGCGCCAGCAGCTTCGGGACTAGCGGGGGTATAGAGACCCAGTACTTC.

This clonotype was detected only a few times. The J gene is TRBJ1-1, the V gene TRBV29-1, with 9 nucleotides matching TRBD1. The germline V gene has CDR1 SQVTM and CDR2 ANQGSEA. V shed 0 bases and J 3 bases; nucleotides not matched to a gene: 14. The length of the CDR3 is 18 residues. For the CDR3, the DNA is TGCAGCGTTGAAGATCCTGAGCGGGGGACAGGGTCGTACACTGAAGCTTTCTTT. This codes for CSVEDPERGTGSYTEAFF. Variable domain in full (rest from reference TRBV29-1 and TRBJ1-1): SAVISQKPSRDICQRGTSLTIQCQVDSQVTMMFWYRQQPGQSLTLIATANQGSEATYESGFVIDKFPISRPNLTFSTLTVSNMSPEDSSIYLCSVEDPERGTGSYTEAFFGQGTRLTVV.

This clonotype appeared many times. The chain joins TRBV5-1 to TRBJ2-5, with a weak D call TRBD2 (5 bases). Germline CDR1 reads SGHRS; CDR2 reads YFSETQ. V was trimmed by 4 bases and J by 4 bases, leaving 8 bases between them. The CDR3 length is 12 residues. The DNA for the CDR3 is TGCGCCAGCAGCGAGGGAAGAGAGACCCAGTACTTC. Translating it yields CASSEGRETQYF. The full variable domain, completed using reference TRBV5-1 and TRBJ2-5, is KAGVTQTPRYLIKTRGQQVTLSCSPISGHRSVSWYQQTPGQGLQFLFEYFSETQRNKGNFPGRFSGRQFSNSRSEMNVSTLELGDSALYLCASSEGRETQYFGPGTRLLVL.

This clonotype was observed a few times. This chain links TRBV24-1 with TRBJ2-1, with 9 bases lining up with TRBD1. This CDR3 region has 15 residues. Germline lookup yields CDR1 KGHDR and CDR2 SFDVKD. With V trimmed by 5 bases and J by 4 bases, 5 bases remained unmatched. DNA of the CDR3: TGTGCCACCAGTGGCCGGGACAGGGTGTACAATGAGCAGTTCTTC. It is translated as CATSGRDRVYNEQFF.

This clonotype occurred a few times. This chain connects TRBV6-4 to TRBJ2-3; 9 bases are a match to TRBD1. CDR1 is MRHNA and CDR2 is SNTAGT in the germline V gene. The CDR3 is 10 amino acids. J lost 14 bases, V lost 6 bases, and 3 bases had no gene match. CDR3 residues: CASSGQGMYF. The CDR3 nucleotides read TGTGCCAGCAGCGGACAGGGGATGTATTTT.

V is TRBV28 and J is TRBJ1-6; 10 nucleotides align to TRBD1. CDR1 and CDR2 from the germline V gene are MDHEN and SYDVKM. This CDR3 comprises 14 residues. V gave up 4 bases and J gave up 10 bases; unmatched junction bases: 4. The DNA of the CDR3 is TGTGCCAGCAGTTATGGACAGGGGGTCTCACCCCTCCACTTT. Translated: CASSYGQGVSPLHF.

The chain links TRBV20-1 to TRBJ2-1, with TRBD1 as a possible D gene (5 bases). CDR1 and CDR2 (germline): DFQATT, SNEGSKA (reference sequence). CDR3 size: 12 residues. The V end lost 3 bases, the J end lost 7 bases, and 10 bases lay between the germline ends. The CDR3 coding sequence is TGCAGTGCTAGTCCTCAGGGAAATGAGCAGTTCTTC. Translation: CSASPQGNEQFF.

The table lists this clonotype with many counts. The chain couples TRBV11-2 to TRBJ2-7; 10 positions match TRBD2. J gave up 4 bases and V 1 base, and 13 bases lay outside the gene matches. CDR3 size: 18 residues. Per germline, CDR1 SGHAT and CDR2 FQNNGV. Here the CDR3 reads CASSLVVLAGASTYEQYF. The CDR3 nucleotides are TGTGCCAGCAGCTTAGTTGTCCTAGCGGGGGCCTCAACGTACGAGCAGTACTTC.

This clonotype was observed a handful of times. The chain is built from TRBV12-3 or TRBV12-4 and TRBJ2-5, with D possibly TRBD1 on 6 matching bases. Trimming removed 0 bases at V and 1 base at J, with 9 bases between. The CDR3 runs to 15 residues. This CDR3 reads CASSLATGFQETQYF. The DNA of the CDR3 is TGTGCCAGCAGTTTAGCGACAGGTTTCCAAGAGACCCAGTACTTC.

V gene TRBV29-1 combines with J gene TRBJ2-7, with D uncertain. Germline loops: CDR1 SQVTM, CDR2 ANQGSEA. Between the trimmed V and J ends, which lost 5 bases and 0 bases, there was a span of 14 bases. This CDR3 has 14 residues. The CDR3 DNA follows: TGCAGCGTTAGTGATCTGTCCTACTCCTACGAGCAGTACTTC. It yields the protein CSVSDLSYSYEQYF.

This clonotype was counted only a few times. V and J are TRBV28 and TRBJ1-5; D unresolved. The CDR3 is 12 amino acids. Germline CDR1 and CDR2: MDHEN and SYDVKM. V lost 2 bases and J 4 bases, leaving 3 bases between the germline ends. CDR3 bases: TGTGCCAGCAGTTTACAAAATCAGCCCCAGCATTTT. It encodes CASSLQNQPQHF.

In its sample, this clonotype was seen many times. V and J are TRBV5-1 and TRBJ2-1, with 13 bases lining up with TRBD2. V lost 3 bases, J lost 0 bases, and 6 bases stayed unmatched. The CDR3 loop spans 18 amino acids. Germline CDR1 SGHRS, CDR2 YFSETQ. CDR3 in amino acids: CASSSGTSGVSSYNEQFF. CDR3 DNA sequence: TGCGCCAGCAGCTCCGGGACTAGCGGGGTAAGCTCCTACAATGAGCAGTTCTTC.

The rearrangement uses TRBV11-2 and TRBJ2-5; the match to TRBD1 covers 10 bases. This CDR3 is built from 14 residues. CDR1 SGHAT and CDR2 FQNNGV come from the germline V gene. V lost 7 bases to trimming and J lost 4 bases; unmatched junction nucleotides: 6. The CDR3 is CASTKTGGRETQYF. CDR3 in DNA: TGTGCCAGCACCAAGACAGGGGGCCGAGAGACCCAGTACTTC.

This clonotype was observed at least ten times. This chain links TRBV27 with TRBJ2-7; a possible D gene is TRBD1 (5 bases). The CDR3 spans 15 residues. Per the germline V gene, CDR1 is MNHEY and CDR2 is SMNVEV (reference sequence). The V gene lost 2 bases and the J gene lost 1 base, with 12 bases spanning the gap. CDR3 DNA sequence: TGTGCCAGCAGTTTAAAGTGGGGCTGGTCCTACGAGCAGTACTTC. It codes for CASSLKWGWSYEQYF.

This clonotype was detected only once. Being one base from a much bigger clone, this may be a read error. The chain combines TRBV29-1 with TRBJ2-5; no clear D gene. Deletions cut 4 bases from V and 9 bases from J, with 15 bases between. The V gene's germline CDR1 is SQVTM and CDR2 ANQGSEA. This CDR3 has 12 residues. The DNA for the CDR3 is TGCAGCGTTGCGGTTAGGGCGGAGTCCCAGTACTTC. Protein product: CSVAVRAESQYF.

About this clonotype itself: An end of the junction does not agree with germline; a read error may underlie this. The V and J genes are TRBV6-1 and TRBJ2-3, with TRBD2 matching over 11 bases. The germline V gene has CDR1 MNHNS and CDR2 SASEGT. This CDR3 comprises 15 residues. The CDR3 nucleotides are TGTGCCTGCAGTCCGACTAGCGGGGGCACAGATACGCAGTATTTT. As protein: CACSPTSGGTDTQYF.

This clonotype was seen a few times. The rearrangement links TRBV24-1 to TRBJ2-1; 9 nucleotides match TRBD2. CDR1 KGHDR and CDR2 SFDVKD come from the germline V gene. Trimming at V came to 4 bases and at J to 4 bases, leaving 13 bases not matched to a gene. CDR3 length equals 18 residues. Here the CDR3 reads CATSDTGTVSGSYNEQFF. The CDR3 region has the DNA TGTGCCACCAGTGACACAGGGACAGTTAGCGGGAGTTACAATGAGCAGTTCTTC.

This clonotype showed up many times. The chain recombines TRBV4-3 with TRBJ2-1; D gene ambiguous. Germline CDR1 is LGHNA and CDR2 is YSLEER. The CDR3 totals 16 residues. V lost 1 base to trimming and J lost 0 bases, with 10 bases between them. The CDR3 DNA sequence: TGCGCCAGCAGCCAAGCCCGAGTAAGCTCCTACAATGAGCAGTTCTTC. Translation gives CASSQARVSSYNEQFF.